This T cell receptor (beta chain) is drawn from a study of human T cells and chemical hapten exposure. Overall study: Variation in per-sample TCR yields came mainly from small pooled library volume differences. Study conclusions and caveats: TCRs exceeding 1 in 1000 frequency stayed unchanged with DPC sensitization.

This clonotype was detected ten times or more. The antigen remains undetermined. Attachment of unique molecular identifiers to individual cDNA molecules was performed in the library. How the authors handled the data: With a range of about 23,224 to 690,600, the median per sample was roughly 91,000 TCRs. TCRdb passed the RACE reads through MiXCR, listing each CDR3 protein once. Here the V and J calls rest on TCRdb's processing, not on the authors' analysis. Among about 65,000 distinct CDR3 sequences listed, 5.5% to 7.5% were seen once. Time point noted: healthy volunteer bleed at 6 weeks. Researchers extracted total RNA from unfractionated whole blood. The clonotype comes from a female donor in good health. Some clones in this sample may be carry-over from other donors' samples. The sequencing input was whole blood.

The CDR3 region has the DNA TGTGCCAGCAGCCTCGGTCTAGCAGAGACCGGGGAGCTGTTTTTT. This encodes CASSLGLAETGELFF. The chain is built from TRBV7-2 and TRBJ2-2, with D possibly matching TRBD2 (5 bases). Trimming removed 5 bases at V and 5 bases at J, with 15 bases between. The CDR3 runs to 15 residues. CDR1 and CDR2 from the germline V gene are SGHTA and FQGNSA.